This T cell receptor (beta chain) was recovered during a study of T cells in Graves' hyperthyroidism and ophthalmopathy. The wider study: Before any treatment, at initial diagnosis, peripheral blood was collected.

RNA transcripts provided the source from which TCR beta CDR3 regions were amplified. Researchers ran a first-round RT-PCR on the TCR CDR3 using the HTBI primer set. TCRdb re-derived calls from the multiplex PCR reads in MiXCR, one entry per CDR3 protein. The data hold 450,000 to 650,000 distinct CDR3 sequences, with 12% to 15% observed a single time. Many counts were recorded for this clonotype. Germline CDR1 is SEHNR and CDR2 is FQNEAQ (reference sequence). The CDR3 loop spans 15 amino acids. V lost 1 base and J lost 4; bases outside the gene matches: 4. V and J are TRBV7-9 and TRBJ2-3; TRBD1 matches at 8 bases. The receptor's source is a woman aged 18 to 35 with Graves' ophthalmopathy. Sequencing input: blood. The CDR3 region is CASSLGTGKADTQYF. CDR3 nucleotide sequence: TGTGCCAGCAGCTTAGGGACAGGGAAGGCAGATACGCAGTATTTT.